Listed below are T cell receptor beta chains from one sample, sequenced in a study of blood T cell repertoires in COVID-19. Method: immunoSEQ multiplex PCR; TCRdb's copy keeps in-frame clones and lacks some. The table records about 200,000 clones, 75% to 85% of them present only once. Material: peripheral blood. The source of these receptors is a man aged 45-60 years with active or convalescent COVID-19. CDR3s include the opening cysteine and the closing phenylalanine or tryptophan. Each record gives: clone size, V gene, J gene, D gene, CDR3 protein, CDR3 DNA. A D gene is named only where the DNA matches it firmly. Some rows mark clone size as missing; the rest say once, few, many or name a class of expanded clone.

>NA|TRBV7-9|TRBJ2-5|NA
CASSIRTVQETQYF
TGTGCCAGCAGCATTAGGACAGTCCAAGAGACCCAGTACTTC
>NA|TRBV7-9|TRBJ2-3|TRBD1
CASSFDRVADTQYF
TGTGCCAGCAGCTTTGACAGGGTAGCAGATACGCAGTATTTT
>NA|TRBV7-3|TRBJ2-3|NA
CASSSLALGPSTDTQYF
TGTGCCAGCAGCTCGCTAGCCCTTGGACCTAGCACAGATACGCAGTATTTT
>NA|TRBV11-3|TRBJ1-1|TRBD1
CASSSGQGENTEAFF
TGTGCCAGCAGCTCCGGACAGGGAGAGAACACTGAAGCTTTCTTT
>many|TRBV3-1/TRBV3-2|TRBJ1-1|TRBD1
CASSQGDRNTEAFF
TGTGCCAGCAGCCAAGGGGACAGGAACACTGAAGCTTTCTTT
>NA|TRBV4-1|TRBJ1-2|NA
CASSQGDRPYNYGYTF
TGCGCCAGCAGCCAAGGCGACAGGCCCTATAACTATGGCTACACCTTC
>NA|TRBV5-1|TRBJ2-7|TRBD1
CASSLEDRGRDEQYF
TGCGCCAGCAGCTTGGAGGACAGGGGTCGGGACGAGCAGTACTTC
>NA|TRBV5-4|TRBJ1-2|TRBD1
CASSLAGQVYGYTF
TGTGCCAGCAGCTTGGCCGGACAGGTTTATGGCTACACCTTC
>NA|TRBV28|TRBJ1-2|TRBD1
CASSFVGGVLNYGYTF
TGTGCCAGCAGTTTCGTAGGGGGCGTTTTGAACTATGGCTACACCTTC
>NA|TRBV4-3|TRBJ1-2|TRBD1
CASSLTGIYGYTF
TGCGCCAGCAGCCTGACAGGGATCTATGGCTACACCTTC
>NA|TRBV5-1|TRBJ2-3|NA
CASSYASGTDTQYF
TGCGCCAGCAGCTACGCTTCGGGCACAGATACGCAGTATTTT
>few|TRBV6-1|TRBJ2-2|TRBD2
CASNDPGLALTGELFF
TGTGCCAGCAATGATCCGGGACTAGCGCTGACCGGGGAGCTGTTTTTT
>few|TRBV2|TRBJ1-2|NA
CASSETWGGFNYGYTF
TGTGCCAGCAGTGAGACTTGGGGAGGGTTCAACTATGGCTACACCTTC
>NA|TRBV7-8|TRBJ1-3|NA
CASSFIQGHSGNTIYF
TGTGCCAGCAGCTTCATTCAGGGACATTCTGGAAACACCATATATTTT
>few|TRBV10-3|TRBJ1-1|NA
CAISESGGSGAFF
TGTGCCATCAGTGAGTCGGGGGGGTCAGGAGCTTTCTTT
>few|TRBV28|TRBJ2-5|NA
CASSYGETQYF
TGTGCCAGCAGTTACGGGGAGACCCAGTACTTC
>NA|TRBV6-5|TRBJ2-3|NA
CASSVTDTQYF
TGTGCCAGCAGCGTCACAGATACGCAGTATTTT
>NA|TRBV7-8|TRBJ1-4|NA
CASSQGRGEKLFF
TGTGCCAGCAGCCAAGGGAGAGGTGAAAAACTGTTTTTT
>NA|TRBV5-1|TRBJ1-6|NA
CASSLGQLNSPLHF
TGCGCCAGCAGCTTAGGACAGTTGAATTCACCCCTCCACTTT
>NA|TRBV15|TRBJ1-5|NA
CATSRVGQPQHF
TGTGCCACCAGCAGAGTCGGGCAGCCCCAGCATTTT
>NA|TRBV4-3|TRBJ2-5|NA
CASSQDSPRSGYQETQYF
TGCGCCAGCAGCCAAGATTCCCCTCGGAGCGGGTACCAAGAGACCCAGTACTTC
>NA|TRBV5-4|TRBJ2-5|TRBD2
CASSLLSGKETQYF
TGTGCCAGCAGCTTATTAAGCGGGAAAGAGACCCAGTACTTC
>NA|TRBV4-2|TRBJ2-3|TRBD2
CASSQALAGGGDTQYF
TGTGCCAGCAGCCAAGCTCTAGCGGGGGGAGGGGATACGCAGTATTTT
>NA|TRBV5-8|TRBJ2-3|TRBD1
CASSSGQGDTQYF
TGTGCCAGCAGCTCAGGACAGGGAGATACGCAGTATTTT
>NA|TRBV9|TRBJ2-2|NA
CASSAHGSNTGELFF
TGTGCCAGCAGCGCTCATGGCTCGAACACCGGGGAGCTGTTTTTT
>NA|TRBV2|TRBJ2-6|NA
CASKGEGGPLTF
TGTGCCAGCAAGGGTGAGGGGGGGCCCCTGACTTTC
>NA|TRBV3-1/TRBV3-2|TRBJ2-3|NA
CASGRGGTDTQYF
TGTGCCAGCGGGAGGGGGGGCACAGATACGCAGTATTTT
>NA|TRBV7-2|TRBJ2-1|TRBD2
CASSLQRLAGDNEQFF
TGTGCCAGCAGCTTACAGAGACTAGCGGGGGACAATGAGCAGTTCTTC
>NA|TRBV18|TRBJ1-2|NA
CASSPGGNGYTF
TGTGCCAGCTCACCAGGAGGGAATGGCTACACCTTC
>NA|TRBV28|TRBJ2-3|TRBD2
CASSLGGAGGGDTQYF
TGTGCCAGCAGTTTGGGGGGAGCGGGAGGAGGGGATACGCAGTATTTT
>NA|TRBV28|TRBJ1-1|TRBD1
CASGDRVQTEAFF
TGTGCCAGCGGGGACAGGGTGCAAACTGAAGCTTTCTTT
>NA|TRBV6-5|TRBJ1-2|TRBD1
CASSRQGVWYGYTF
TGTGCCAGCAGTCGACAGGGCGTCTGGTATGGCTACACCTTC
>few|TRBV10-3|TRBJ1-4|NA
CAISESPTGTTNEKLFF
TGTGCCATCAGTGAGTCTCCGACCGGGACAACTAATGAAAAACTGTTTTTT
>once|TRBV2|TRBJ1-2|NA
CASRAPNYGYTF
TGTGCCAGCAGGGCTCCAAACTATGGCTACACCTTC
>NA|TRBV9|TRBJ1-5|TRBD1
CASSEGQSNQPQHF
TGTGCCAGCAGCGAGGGACAGAGCAATCAGCCCCAGCATTTT
>NA|TRBV28|TRBJ1-1|NA
CASSSPGFPAFF
TGTGCCAGCAGTTCCCCAGGGTTTCCGGCTTTCTTT
>NA|TRBV19|TRBJ2-7|NA
CASSMAVSGEQYF
TGTGCCAGTAGTATGGCGGTCTCGGGCGAGCAGTACTTC
>NA|TRBV5-4|TRBJ2-5|TRBD2
CASSPGTSDKQETQYF
TGTGCCAGCAGCCCTGGGACTAGCGATAAGCAAGAGACCCAGTACTTC
>NA|TRBV25-1|TRBJ1-5|TRBD1
CASRDRGLYQPQHF
TGTGCCAGCAGGGACAGGGGGCTGTATCAGCCCCAGCATTTT
>few|TRBV28|TRBJ2-1|TRBD2
CASRTGTSGGDSSYNEQFF
TGTGCCAGCAGGACCGGGACTAGCGGGGGGGATAGCTCCTACAATGAGCAGTTCTTC
>NA|TRBV4-1|TRBJ2-2|NA
CASSQVRVGGAGELFF
TGCGCCAGCAGCCAAGTCAGGGTTGGCGGGGCCGGGGAGCTGTTTTTT